This TCR beta chain was sequenced during a study of OX40 agonist ivuxolimab in advanced cancers. About the study: Six ivuxolimab dose levels, 0.01 to 10 mg/kg, were given intravenously every 2 weeks.

Some clones are missing from TCRdb's copy, which holds only in-frame ones; the method was immunoSEQ multiplex PCR. The sample contains tens of thousands of clones, roughly 80% of which appear only once. The sample consisted of CD4+ or CD8+ T cells sorted from blood, taken in a trial of the OX40 agonist ivuxolimab. This receptor was obtained from an adult with an advanced solid tumor such as melanoma, head and neck, liver or kidney cancer.

The CDR3 coding sequence is TGTGCCTGGAACAGGGGGAACTATGGCTACACCTTC. Translation: CAWNRGNYGYTF. V usage is TRBV30 and J usage is TRBJ1-2; 8 bases align to TRBD1. V gave up 4 bases and J gave up 2 bases; unmatched junction bases: 0. Per germline, CDR1 GTSNPN and CDR2 SVGIG (reference sequence). The CDR3 has 12 residues.